Listed here are 22 T cell receptor beta chains from one sample, sequenced in a study of OX40 agonist ivuxolimab in advanced cancers. Repertoires were generated with immunoSEQ multiplex PCR, while TCRdb's copy carries only in-frame clones and drops some. The data show 60,000 to 75,000 clones, approximately 81% seen once. The sequencing here drew on CD4+ or CD8+ T cells sorted from blood, taken in a trial of the OX40 agonist ivuxolimab. These receptor sequences come from an adult with an advanced solid tumor such as melanoma, head and neck, liver or kidney cancer.

The V gene is TRBV11-3, the J gene TRBJ1-3; TRBD1 matches 9 bases. V trimming: 4 bases; J trimming: 0 bases; junction bases outside the gene matches: 1. CDR3 length: 15 residues. Germline CDR1 SGHNT, CDR2 YENEEA. DNA of the CDR3: TGTGCCAGCAGCTCGACAGGGGGCTCTGGAAACACCATATATTTT. Translated, it gives CASSSTGGSGNTIYF.

This clone was detected once. In DNA form, the CDR3 reads TGTGCCAGCAGCTTGGGGAGGACCTACGAGCAGTACTTC. It specifies CASSLGRTYEQYF. The V gene is TRBV7-9, the J gene TRBJ2-7, with D perhaps TRBD2 (6 bases). Trimming stripped 3 bases from V and 2 bases from J, with 8 bases between. The CDR3 is 13 amino acids. Germline CDR1 is SEHNR and CDR2 is FQNEAQ (reference sequence).

The gene calls are TRBV7-8 and TRBJ1-3; no reliable D call. Germline CDR1 is SGHVS and CDR2 is FQNEAQ. CDR3 length: 15 amino acids. V lost 3 bases and J lost 0, with 9 bases in between. CDR3 loop: CASSFRENSGNTIYF. The DNA for the CDR3 is TGTGCCAGCAGCTTTCGGGAAAACTCTGGAAACACCATATATTTT.

This chain links TRBV7-3 with TRBJ2-5, with D perhaps TRBD2 (5 bases). The germline V and J ends were trimmed by 5 bases and 5 bases, with 12 bases remaining between them. This CDR3 region has 13 residues. Germline CDR1 is SGHTA and CDR2 is FQGTGA. CDR3 DNA sequence: TGTGCCAGCAGCCCTTCGGGGTGGGAGACCCAGTACTTC. It translates to CASSPSGWETQYF. Variable domain in full (rest from reference TRBV7-3 and TRBJ2-5): GAGVSQTPSNKVTEKGKYVELRCDPISGHTALYWYRQSLGQGPEFLIYFQGTGAADDSGLPNDRFFAVRPEGSVSTLKIQRTERGDSAVYLCASSPSGWETQYFGPGTRLLVL.

This clone has a handful of counts. V is TRBV6-5 and J is TRBJ1-6; possible D gene TRBD1, 6 bases. Trimming took off 10 bases at V and 9 bases at J, with 19 bases between the two ends. The CDR3 has 14 amino acids. Germline lookup yields CDR1 MNHEY and CDR2 SVGAGI. CDR3 DNA sequence: TGTGCCACACAGGCGGGGGCCGGCGCTTCACCCCTCCACTTT. Encoded protein: CATQAGAGASPLHF.

V usage is TRBV19 and J usage is TRBJ2-1; possible D gene TRBD1, 5 bases. Trimming removed 2 bases from V and 7 bases from J, with 18 bases in between. This CDR3 contains 16 residues. The V gene's germline CDR1 is LNHDA and CDR2 SQIVND (reference sequence). CDR3 amino acids: CASSIKRRTSENEQFF. CDR3 in DNA: TGTGCCAGTAGTATAAAAAGGCGGACAAGTGAAAATGAGCAGTTCTTC.

This CDR3 is CASSYERDEQYF. The CDR3 DNA reads as TGTGCCAGCAGCTATGAACGGGACGAGCAGTACTTC. The gene calls are TRBV13 and TRBJ2-7; D ambiguous. CDR3 length: 12 residues. V gave up 4 bases and J gave up 5 bases, with 9 bases separating them. Germline V gene data show CDR1 as PRHDT and CDR2 as FYEKMQ (reference sequence).

As for this clone: The same CDR3 can be traced to other DNA sequences in this sample. This chain joins TRBV6-6 and TRBJ1-5, with 7 bases aligning to TRBD1. V was pared by 6 bases and J by 3 bases, with 8 bases of the junction left unmatched. The CDR3 spans 15 residues. In germline, CDR1 is MNHNY, CDR2 SVGAGI (reference sequence). The CDR3 is CASSLQGVTNQPQHF. The DNA for the CDR3 is TGTGCCAGCAGCCTGCAGGGGGTTACCAATCAGCCCCAGCATTTT.

The J gene is TRBJ2-2, the V gene TRBV10-3, with TRBD1 as a possible D gene (6 bases). The CDR3 sequence is 14 residues long. V was pared by 10 bases and J by 2 bases, with 14 bases between. Per the germline V gene, CDR1 is ENHRY and CDR2 is SYGVKD. The CDR3 reads CATLRDTNTGELFF. For the CDR3, the DNA is TGTGCCACCCTACGGGACACTAACACCGGGGAGCTGTTTTTT.

The CDR3 region is CASSLQDEAFF. In nucleotides, the CDR3 is TGTGCCAGCAGCCTCCAGGATGAAGCTTTCTTT. V usage is TRBV5-6 and J usage is TRBJ1-1; D is unclear. CDR1 SGHDT and CDR2 YYEEEE come from the germline V gene. V lost 4 bases, J lost 7 bases, and 8 bases lay in between. CDR3 length: 11 amino acids.

The chain is built from TRBV10-1 and TRBJ1-2; TRBD1 aligns across 7 bases. V shed 7 bases, J shed 6 bases, and the junction held 17 bases outside the gene matches. CDR1 is WNHNN, CDR2 SYGVQD, per germline (reference sequence). The length of the CDR3 is 16 residues. CDR3: CASIQTPRQGGNGYTF. CDR3 nucleotides: TGCGCCAGCATCCAGACCCCTCGACAGGGTGGGAATGGCTACACCTTC.

The J gene is TRBJ2-2, the V gene TRBV7-3, with a weak D call TRBD2 (6 bases). Trimming left V 8 bases short and J 4 bases short, with 17 bases between. The CDR3 consists of 15 residues. Germline-derived CDR1 and CDR2 are SGHTA and FQGTGA. DNA of the CDR3: TGTGCCAGCGGGGAGACGGAGGGCGGCACCGGGGAGCTGTTTTTT. Translated, it gives CASGETEGGTGELFF.

This rearrangement joins TRBV7-8 to TRBJ1-5; TRBD1 might be the D (5 bases). Trimming cost V 0 bases and J 7 bases, with 10 bases left between them. The CDR3 is 14 residues long. Germline V lookup: CDR1 SGHVS, CDR2 FQNEAQ. The CDR3 nucleotides read TGTGCCAGCAGCTTAGCGGGGGTCGGCCAGCCCCAGCATTTT. Translation: CASSLAGVGQPQHF.

The chain has TRBV7-2 and TRBJ1-1; a possible D gene is TRBD1 (6 bases). The germline V and J ends were trimmed by 3 bases and 5 bases, with 19 bases remaining between them. The germline V gene encodes CDR1 SGHTA and CDR2 FQGNSA. The CDR3 runs to 16 residues. CDR3 sequence reads: CASSLNTGIGKTEAFF. For the CDR3, the DNA is TGTGCCAGCAGCTTGAATACAGGGATAGGGAAAACTGAAGCTTTCTTT.

The chain combines TRBV20-1 with TRBJ2-1; D is ambiguous. The ends were cut back, 8 bases at V and 1 base at J, with 6 bases in the middle. The CDR3 contains 11 residues. CDR1 and CDR2 (germline): DFQATT, SNEGSKA (reference sequence). The CDR3 DNA follows: TGCAGTCGGGTGTCCTACAATGAGCAGTTCTTC. Its protein is CSRVSYNEQFF.

This chain links TRBV30 with TRBJ1-2, with 7 positions matching TRBD1. CDR1 GTSNPN and CDR2 SVGIG come from the germline V gene (reference sequence). This CDR3 has 14 residues. V dropped 1 base and J dropped 3; count of bases not matched to a gene: 5. The CDR3 here is CAWSGHTGDYGYTF. CDR3 coding DNA: TGTGCCTGGAGTGGACATACAGGGGACTATGGCTACACCTTC. Full variable domain (outside the CDR3, taken from reference TRBV30 and TRBJ1-2): SQTIHQWPATLVQPVGSPLSLECTVEGTSNPNLYWYRQAAGRGLQLLFYSVGIGQISSEVPQNLSASRPQDRQFILSSKKLLLSDSGFYLCAWSGHTGDYGYTFGSGTRLTVV.

This clone occurred a few times. This chain connects TRBV27 to TRBJ2-3; D unclear. This CDR3 has 16 amino acids. V lost 5 bases and J lost 2, with 17 bases in between. CDR1 and CDR2 from the germline V gene are MNHEY and SMNVEV (reference sequence). In DNA, the CDR3 is TGTGCCAGCAGTCTCCCATCTGTAGGTTCCACAGATACGCAGTATTTT. This translates into CASSLPSVGSTDTQYF.

The chain couples TRBV6-5 to TRBJ1-6; TRBD1 matches at 9 bases. Trimming removed 4 bases from V and 8 bases from J; junction bases left unmatched: 3. The CDR3 covers 14 residues. Germline V lookup: CDR1 MNHEY, CDR2 SVGAGI. The DNA of the CDR3 is TGTGCCAGCAGTTCCTGGACAGGGGATTCACCCCTCCACTTT. Translated: CASSSWTGDSPLHF.

The chain employs TRBV28 and TRBJ2-1; tentatively, D is TRBD2 (6 bases). Trimming pared 0 bases from V and 6 bases from J, leaving 12 bases between. CDR1 and CDR2 from the germline V gene are MDHEN and SYDVKM. This CDR3 comprises 15 residues. CDR3 sequence reads: CASSLWASEGNEQFF. DNA for the CDR3: TGTGCCAGCAGTTTATGGGCTAGCGAGGGCAATGAGCAGTTCTTC.

In its sample, this clone was seen once. The genes are TRBV7-2 and TRBJ2-5; tentative D call: TRBD1 (6 bases). The ends were cut back, 1 base at V and 11 bases at J, with 11 bases in the middle. Germline V gives CDR1 SGHTA, CDR2 FQGNSA. The CDR3 is 12 amino acids. DNA for the CDR3: TGTGCCAGCAGCTTAGTTGCAGGGGAGCAGTACTTC. This sequence encodes CASSLVAGEQYF.

The chain joins TRBV2 to TRBJ2-7, with TRBD1 matching over 10 bases. V gave up 2 bases and J gave up 3 bases; unmatched junction bases: 4. The CDR3 is 15 amino acids. Germline lookup yields CDR1 SNHLY and CDR2 FYNNEI. The CDR3 coding sequence is TGTGCCAGCAGTGAAAACCGGGACAGGGGCTACGAGCAGTACTTC. As protein: CASSENRDRGYEQYF. Filled out from reference TRBV2 and TRBJ2-7, the complete variable domain reads EPEVTQTPSHQVTQMGQEVILRCVPISNHLYFYWYRQILGQKVEFLVSFYNNEISEKSEIFDDQFSVERPDGSNFTLKIRSTKLEDSAMYFCASSENRDRGYEQYFGPGTRLTVT.

The chain uses TRBV29-1 and TRBJ2-5; 9 bases match TRBD1. The CDR3 consists of 12 residues. The germline CDR1 and CDR2 sequences are SQVTM and ANQGSEA. The V gene end was trimmed by 7 bases and the J gene end by 3 bases; junction bases not matched to a gene: 3. CDR3 nucleotides: TGCAGCGGGCGACAGGGGGAAGAGACCCAGTACTTC. Amino acids: CSGRQGEETQYF.